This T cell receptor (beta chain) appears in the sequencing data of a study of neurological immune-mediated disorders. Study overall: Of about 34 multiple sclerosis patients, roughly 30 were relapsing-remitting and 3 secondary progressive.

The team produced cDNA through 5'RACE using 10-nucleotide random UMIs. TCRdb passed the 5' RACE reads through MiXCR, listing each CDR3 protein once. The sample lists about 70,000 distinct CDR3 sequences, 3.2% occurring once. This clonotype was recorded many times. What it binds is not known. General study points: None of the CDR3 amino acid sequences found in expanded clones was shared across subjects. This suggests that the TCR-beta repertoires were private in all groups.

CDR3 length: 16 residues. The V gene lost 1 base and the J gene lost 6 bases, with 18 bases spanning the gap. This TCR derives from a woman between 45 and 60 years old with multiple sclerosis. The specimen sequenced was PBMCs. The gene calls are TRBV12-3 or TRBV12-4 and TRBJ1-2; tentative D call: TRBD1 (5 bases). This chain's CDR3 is CASSLVAGRVTHGYTF. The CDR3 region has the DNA TGTGCCAGCAGTTTAGTGGCGGGACGGGTGACCCATGGCTACACCTTC.